This T cell receptor (beta chain) was documented in a study of T cell repertoires in cytomegalovirus infection. Overall study: From public TCR beta signatures came an indication of both CMV infection and matching HLA type.

Notes on the study in general: The study found HLA-C-restricted CMV-specific TCR beta clonotypes dominating the ex vivo response.

The germline V and J ends were trimmed by 5 bases and 1 base, with 9 bases remaining between them. The CDR3 length is 14 residues. CDR1 SEHNR and CDR2 FQNEAQ come from the germline V gene (reference sequence). With respect to this clonotype: Its antigen remains unknown.

TCRdb re-derived calls from the reads in MiXCR, one entry per CDR3 protein. The sample has about 63,000 distinct CDR3 sequences, 20% to 25% seen once; the top ten hold over 65%. The chain carries TRBV7-9 and TRBJ1-5; D may be TRBD1 (5 bases). This receptor was obtained from a human donor in good health (CMV status not recorded). Some clones in this sample may be carry-over from other donors' samples. The sample here was CD8+ T cells from cultured PBMCs, taken from culture after CMV antigen stimulation. The CDR3 nucleotides are TGTGCCAGCAGCAGGGGTCAGAGCAATCAGCCCCAGCATTTT. Encoded protein: CASSRGQSNQPQHF.